Listed below are T cell receptor beta chains from one sample, sequenced in a study of Graves' ophthalmopathy and Graves' hyperthyroidism. TCRdb independently ran MiXCR on the multiplex PCR reads; one entry per CDR3 protein. The data show about 370,000 distinct CDR3 sequences, around 19% seen once. The sequenced sample was peripheral blood. The receptors shown here come from a woman between 18 and 30 years old with Graves' ophthalmopathy. The CDR3 runs from the conserved cysteine through the conserved F or W. A D gene is named only where the DNA matches it firmly. Clone size, where shown, is once, few, many, or a class for clones that have expanded.

TRBJ2-7 | TRBD1 | many | TRBV19 | TGTGCCAGTAGTGACCCGGGACAGGGGGTAACCTACGAGCAGTACTTC | CASSDPGQGVTYEQYF
TRBJ2-7 | TRBD1 | NA | TRBV6-2/TRBV6-3 | TGTGCCACCGCGGGACAGGGGCTTCACGAGCAGTACTTC | CATAGQGLHEQYF
TRBJ2-5 | TRBD2 | NA | TRBV12-3/TRBV12-4 | TGTGCCAGCAGTTTCGTCCTAGCGGGAGTAGCGGAGACCCAGTACTTC | CASSFVLAGVAETQYF
TRBJ2-7 | TRBD1 | many | TRBV28 | TGTGCCAGCAGTTTCATTTCGGGACAGAGCTCCTACGAGCAGTACTTC | CASSFISGQSSYEQYF
TRBJ2-2 | NA | many | TRBV6-5 | TGTGCCAGCAGTTACCCTAACGCCGGGGAGCTGTTTTTT | CASSYPNAGELFF
TRBJ2-7 | NA | many | TRBV5-1 | TGCGCCAGCAGCTCCGGGGGGCTAGGCGCGTACGAGCAGTACTTC | CASSSGGLGAYEQYF
TRBJ1-5 | NA | many | TRBV6-1 | TGTGCCAGCAGTGATTGGGCTATCAGGCCCCAGCATTTT | CASSDWAIRPQHF
TRBJ2-7 | TRBD1 | many | TRBV6-1 | TGTGCCGCCTGGGACAGGGAACTGTCCTACGAGCAGTACTTC | CAAWDRELSYEQYF
TRBJ2-7 | TRBD1 | NA | TRBV6-5 | TGTGCCAGCAGTTCTCTCACAGGGGGCGCGGATACCTACGAGCAGTACTTC | CASSSLTGGADTYEQYF
TRBJ2-7 | NA | many | TRBV3-1 | TGTGCCAGCAGCCAAGTTCAGGTCTCCTACGAGCAGTACTTC | CASSQVQVSYEQYF
TRBJ1-1 | TRBD1 | many | TRBV30 | TGTGCCTGGAGTTTTCGGACAGGGTTAGATGAGGCTTTCTTT | CAWSFRTGLDEAFF
TRBJ1-1 | NA | many | TRBV6-1 | TGTGCCAGCGCGGGACTACAGAACACTGAAGCTTTCTTT | CASAGLQNTEAFF
TRBJ1-1 | TRBD1 | many | TRBV28 | TGTGCCAGCAGCGGGGGGGGCAGGGGGCCGAGTACTGAAGCTTTCTTT | CASSGGGRGPSTEAFF
TRBJ1-2 | NA | many | TRBV10-3 | TGTGCCATCAGTGAGTCCCCCTTACAAGATGTCTTAACTAACTATGGCTACACCTTC | CAISESPLQDVLTNYGYTF
TRBJ1-1 | NA | many | TRBV29-1 | TGCAGCGTTATACCCCAGGGAAAGAACACTGAAGCTTTCTTT | CSVIPQGKNTEAFF
TRBJ2-7 | NA | many | TRBV18 | TGTGCCAGCTCAGACCCCAGGGACGGAGGGGTCCACGAGCAGTACTTC | CASSDPRDGGVHEQYF
TRBJ2-5 | NA | many | TRBV7-2 | TGTGCCAGCAGCTCAGATCTGGACAGACCAAAGTACTTC | CASSSDLDRPKYF
TRBJ2-2 | NA | many | TRBV29-1 | TGCAGCGTTGAAGTGAGGGGCTCGAACACCGGGGAGCTGTTTTTT | CSVEVRGSNTGELFF
TRBJ2-7 | NA | many | TRBV6-5 | TGTGCCAGCAAGGCCCGGACCTCCTACGAGCAGTACTTC | CASKARTSYEQYF
TRBJ2-7 | TRBD2 | NA | TRBV11-2 | TGTGCCAGCAGGGGACTGGCGGGGGGCCCTAACGAGCAGTACTTC | CASRGLAGGPNEQYF
TRBJ1-1 | NA | many | TRBV29-1 | TGCAGCGTTTGGACGGGGAACACTGAAGCTTTCTTT | CSVWTGNTEAFF
TRBJ2-7 | NA | many | TRBV13 | TGTGCCAGCAGCTACGGACCGGGCTACGAGCAGTACTTC | CASSYGPGYEQYF
TRBJ1-1 | NA | many | TRBV10-2 | TGCGCCAGCAGTGAGTCGACTCGGGGGACTAAAGCTTTCTTT | CASSESTRGTKAFF
TRBJ1-6 | NA | many | TRBV11-2 | TGTGCCAGCAGCTTAGAACCGGGACTGTATAATTCACCCCTCCACTTT | CASSLEPGLYNSPLHF
TRBJ2-7 | TRBD2 | many | TRBV7-2 | TGTGCCAGCAGTGGGGACTACTCCTACGAGCAGTACTTC | CASSGDYSYEQYF
TRBJ1-3 | TRBD1 | many | TRBV6-4 | TGTGCCAGCAGTGACTCAATACGCAGGGGGCCTGGAAACACCATATATTTT | CASSDSIRRGPGNTIYF
TRBJ2-7 | NA | many | TRBV11-2 | TGTGCCAGCAGCTTCGGACTTCCCCTACCCCACTACGAGCAGTACTTC | CASSFGLPLPHYEQYF
TRBJ2-2 | TRBD1 | NA | TRBV6-1 | TGTGCCAGCAGTCCCAAATCAGGGGGACGGTTGACCGGGGAGCTGTTTTTT | CASSPKSGGRLTGELFF
TRBJ1-1 | TRBD1 | many | TRBV15 | TGTGCCACCAGCAGAGATAGGGACAGCAAAGCTTTCTTT | CATSRDRDSKAFF